This T cell receptor beta chain was identified during a study of blood T cells in healthy people across ages. Then a second PCR, running roughly 6 to 12 cycles, was carried out with a sample-barcoded 5' primer and a J-beta primer mix. Using its own MiXCR run on the 5' RACE reads, TCRdb lists one record per CDR3 protein. The table includes about 1 million distinct CDR3 sequences, 45% detected once. Germline values: CDR1 KGHSH, CDR2 LQKENI. The V end was cut by 1 base, the J end by 0 bases, with 9 bases between. CDR3 length: 15 residues. Notes on the study in general: A strong correlation was seen between TCR beta diversity and naive T cell percentage. With age, beta diversity per million T cells declined roughly linearly, significantly by 40 to 50. A greater number of naive CD4+ cells and higher diversity distinguished long-lived donors from aged donors.

Of note for this clonotype: The antigen is not known.

The sequence derives from a woman in her sixties or seventies in good health. Sequencing used blood. V usage is TRBV18 and J usage is TRBJ2-5; D unresolved. The CDR3 DNA reads TGTGCCAGCTCACCACTTCAGGTGTACCAAGAGACCCAGTACTTC. The encoded protein is CASSPLQVYQETQYF.